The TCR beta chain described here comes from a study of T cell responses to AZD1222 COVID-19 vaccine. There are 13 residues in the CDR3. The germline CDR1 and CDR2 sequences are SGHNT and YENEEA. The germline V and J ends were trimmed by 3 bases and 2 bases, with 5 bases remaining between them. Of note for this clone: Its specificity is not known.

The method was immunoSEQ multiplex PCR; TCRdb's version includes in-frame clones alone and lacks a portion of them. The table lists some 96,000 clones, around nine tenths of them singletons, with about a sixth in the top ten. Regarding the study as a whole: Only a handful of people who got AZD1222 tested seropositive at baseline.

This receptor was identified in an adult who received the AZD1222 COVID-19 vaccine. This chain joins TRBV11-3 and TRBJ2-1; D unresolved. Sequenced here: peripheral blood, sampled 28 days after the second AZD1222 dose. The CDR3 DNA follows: TGTGCCAGCAGCTTGTTCCCCTACAATGAGCAGTTCTTC. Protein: CASSLFPYNEQFF.